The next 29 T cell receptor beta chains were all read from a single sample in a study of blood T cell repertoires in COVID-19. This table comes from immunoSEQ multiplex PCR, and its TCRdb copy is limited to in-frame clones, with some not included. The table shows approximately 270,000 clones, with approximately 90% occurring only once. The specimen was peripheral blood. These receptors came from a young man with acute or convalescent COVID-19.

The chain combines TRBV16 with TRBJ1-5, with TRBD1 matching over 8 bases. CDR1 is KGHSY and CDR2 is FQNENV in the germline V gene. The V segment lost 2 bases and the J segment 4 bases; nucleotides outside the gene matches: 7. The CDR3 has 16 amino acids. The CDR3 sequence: CASSQLPGQVNQPQHF. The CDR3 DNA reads TGTGCCAGCAGCCAACTACCGGGACAGGTAAATCAGCCCCAGCATTTT. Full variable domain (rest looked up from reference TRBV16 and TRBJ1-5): GEEVAQTPKHLVRGEGQKAKLYCAPIKGHSYVFWYQQVLKNEFKFLISFQNENVFDETGMPKERFSAKCLPNSPCSLEIQATKLEDSAVYFCASSQLPGQVNQPQHFGDGTRLSIL.

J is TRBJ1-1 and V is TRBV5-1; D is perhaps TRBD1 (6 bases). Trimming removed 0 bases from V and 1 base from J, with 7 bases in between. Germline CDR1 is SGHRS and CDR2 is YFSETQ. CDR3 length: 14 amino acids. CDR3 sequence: CASSLVRGNTEAFF. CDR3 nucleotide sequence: TGCGCCAGCAGCTTGGTCAGGGGGAACACTGAAGCTTTCTTT.

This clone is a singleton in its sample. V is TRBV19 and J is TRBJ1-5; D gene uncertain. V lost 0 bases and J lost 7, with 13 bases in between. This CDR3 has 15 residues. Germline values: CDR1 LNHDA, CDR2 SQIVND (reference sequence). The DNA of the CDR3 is TGTGCCAGTAGTATAGACGCCGGTTCGGGACAGCCCCAGCATTTT. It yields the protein CASSIDAGSGQPQHF.

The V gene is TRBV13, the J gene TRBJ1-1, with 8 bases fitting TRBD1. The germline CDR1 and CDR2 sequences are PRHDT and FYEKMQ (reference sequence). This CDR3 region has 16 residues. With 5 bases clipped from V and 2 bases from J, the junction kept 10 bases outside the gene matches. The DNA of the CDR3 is TGTGCCAGCAGCCCCTTTAACGGACAGGGCAACACTGAAGCTTTCTTT. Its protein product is CASSPFNGQGNTEAFF.

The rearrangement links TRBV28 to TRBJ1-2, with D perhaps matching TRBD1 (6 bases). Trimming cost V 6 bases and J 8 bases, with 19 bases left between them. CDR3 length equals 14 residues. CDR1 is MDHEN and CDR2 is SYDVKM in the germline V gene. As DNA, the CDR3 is TGTGCCAGCAGAAACCGGGACACCCTTCGGGGCTACACCTTC. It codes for CASRNRDTLRGYTF.

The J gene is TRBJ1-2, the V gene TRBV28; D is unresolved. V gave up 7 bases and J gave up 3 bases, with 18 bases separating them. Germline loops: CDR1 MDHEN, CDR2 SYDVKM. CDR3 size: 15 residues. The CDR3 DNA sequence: TGTGCCAGCAACATGCGGGTTCGCGCGCACTATGGCTACACCTTC. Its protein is CASNMRVRAHYGYTF.

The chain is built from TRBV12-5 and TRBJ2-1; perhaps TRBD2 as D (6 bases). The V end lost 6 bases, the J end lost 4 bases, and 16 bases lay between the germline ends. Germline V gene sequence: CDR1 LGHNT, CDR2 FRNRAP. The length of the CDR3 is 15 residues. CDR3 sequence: CASGRTKAGYNEQFF. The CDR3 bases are TGTGCTAGTGGCCGGACTAAGGCGGGATACAATGAGCAGTTCTTC.

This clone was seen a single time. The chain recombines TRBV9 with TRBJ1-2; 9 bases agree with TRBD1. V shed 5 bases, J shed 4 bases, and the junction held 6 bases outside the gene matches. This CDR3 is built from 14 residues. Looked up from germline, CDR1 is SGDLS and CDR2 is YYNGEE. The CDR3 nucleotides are TGTGCCAGCAGTCCGGGACAGGGCACCTATGGCTACACCTTC. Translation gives CASSPGQGTYGYTF.

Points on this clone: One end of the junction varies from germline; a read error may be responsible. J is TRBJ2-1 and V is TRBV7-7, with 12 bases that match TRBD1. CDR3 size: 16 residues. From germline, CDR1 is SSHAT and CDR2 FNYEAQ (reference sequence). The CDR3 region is CASSPGPGQGASEQFF. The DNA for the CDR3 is TGTGCTAGCAGCCCGGGACCGGGACAGGGGGCTAGTGAGCAGTTCTTC.

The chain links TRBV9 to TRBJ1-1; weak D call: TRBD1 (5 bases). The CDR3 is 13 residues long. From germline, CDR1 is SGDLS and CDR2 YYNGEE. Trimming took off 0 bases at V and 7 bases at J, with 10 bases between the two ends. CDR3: CASSVAITGEAFF. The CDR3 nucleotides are TGTGCCAGCAGCGTAGCCATCACAGGTGAAGCTTTCTTT.

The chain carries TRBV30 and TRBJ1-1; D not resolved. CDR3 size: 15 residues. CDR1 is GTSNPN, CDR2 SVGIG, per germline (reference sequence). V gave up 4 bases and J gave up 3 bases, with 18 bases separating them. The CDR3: CAWNTRALPHTEAFF. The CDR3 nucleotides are TGTGCCTGGAATACCCGAGCACTTCCCCACACTGAAGCTTTCTTT.

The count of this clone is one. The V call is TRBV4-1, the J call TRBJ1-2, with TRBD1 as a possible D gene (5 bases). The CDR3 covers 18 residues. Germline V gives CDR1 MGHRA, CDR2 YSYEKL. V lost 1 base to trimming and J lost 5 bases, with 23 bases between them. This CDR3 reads CASSQGRGRTYTSYGYTF. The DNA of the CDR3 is TGCGCCAGCAGCCAAGGGAGGGGCAGAACGTATACATCTTATGGCTACACCTTC.

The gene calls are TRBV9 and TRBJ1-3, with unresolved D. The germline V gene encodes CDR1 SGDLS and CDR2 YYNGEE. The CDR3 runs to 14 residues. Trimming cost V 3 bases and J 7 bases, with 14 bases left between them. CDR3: CASSGRAGYNTIYF. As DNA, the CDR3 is TGTGCCAGCAGCGGACGAGCCGGGTACAACACCATATATTTT.

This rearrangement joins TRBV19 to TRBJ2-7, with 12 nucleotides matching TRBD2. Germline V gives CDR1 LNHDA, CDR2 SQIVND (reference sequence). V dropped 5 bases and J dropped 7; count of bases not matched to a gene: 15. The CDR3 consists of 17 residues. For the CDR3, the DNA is TGTGCCAGTAGTCCTAGCGGGAGGGCCGGAGGCGCGTATGAGCAGTACTTC. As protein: CASSPSGRAGGAYEQYF.

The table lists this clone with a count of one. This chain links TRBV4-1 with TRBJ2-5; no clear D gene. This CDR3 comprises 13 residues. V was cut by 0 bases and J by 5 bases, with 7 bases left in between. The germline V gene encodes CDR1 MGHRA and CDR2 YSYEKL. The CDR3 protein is CASSQDRWETQYF. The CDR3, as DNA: TGCGCCAGCAGCCAAGACAGGTGGGAGACCCAGTACTTC.

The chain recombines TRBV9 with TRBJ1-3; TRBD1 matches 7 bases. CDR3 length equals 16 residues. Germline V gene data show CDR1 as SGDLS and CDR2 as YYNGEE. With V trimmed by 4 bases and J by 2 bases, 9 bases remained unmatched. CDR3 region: CASSPDRVKTGNTIYF. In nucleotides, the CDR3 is TGTGCCAGCAGCCCAGACAGGGTCAAAACTGGAAACACCATATATTTT.

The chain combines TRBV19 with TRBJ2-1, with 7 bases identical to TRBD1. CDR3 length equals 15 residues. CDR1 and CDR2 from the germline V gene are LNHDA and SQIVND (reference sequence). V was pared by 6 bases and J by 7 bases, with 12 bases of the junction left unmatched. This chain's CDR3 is CASSKTGSLVNEQFF. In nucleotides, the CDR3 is TGTGCCAGTAGCAAGACAGGGTCCCTCGTAAATGAGCAGTTCTTC.

DNA of the CDR3: TGTGCCAGCAGCCCCCGACAGGGGTACTACAATGAGCAGTTCTTC. Translated: CASSPRQGYYNEQFF. J is TRBJ2-1 and V is TRBV7-3; 8 bases align to TRBD1. The CDR3 length is 15 residues. The trim removed 5 bases at V and 3 bases at J, leaving 6 bases unmatched. Germline V gene sequence: CDR1 SGHTA, CDR2 FQGTGA.

The CDR3, as DNA: TGTGCCAGCAGGCCCGGACAGACAACCAATTCACCCCTCCACTTT. Amino acid sequence: CASRPGQTTNSPLHF. The rearrangement joins TRBV27 to TRBJ1-6; possible D gene TRBD1, 6 bases. The CDR3 covers 15 residues. Germline V gives CDR1 MNHEY, CDR2 SMNVEV (reference sequence). V lost 6 bases and J lost 7, with 16 bases in between.

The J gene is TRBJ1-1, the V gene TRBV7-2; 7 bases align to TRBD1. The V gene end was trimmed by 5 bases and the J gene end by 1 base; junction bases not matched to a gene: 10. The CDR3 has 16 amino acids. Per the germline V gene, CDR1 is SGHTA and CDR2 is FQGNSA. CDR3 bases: TGTGCCAGCAGCACGACCGGGGACAGATGGAACACTGAAGCTTTCTTT. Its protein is CASSTTGDRWNTEAFF.

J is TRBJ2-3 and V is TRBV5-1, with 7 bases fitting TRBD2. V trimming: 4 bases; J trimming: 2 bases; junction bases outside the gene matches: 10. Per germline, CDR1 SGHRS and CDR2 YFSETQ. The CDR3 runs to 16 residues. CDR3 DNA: TGCGCCAGCAGCCCGGGGAGGGTCGGAAACACAGATACGCAGTATTTT. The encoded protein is CASSPGRVGNTDTQYF.

CDR3: CASSTGISANYGYTF. The CDR3 region has the DNA TGTGCCAGTAGTACGGGGATTTCAGCTAACTATGGCTACACCTTC. This chain links TRBV19 with TRBJ1-2; D uncertain. Deletions cut 4 bases from V and 0 bases from J, with 12 bases between. The CDR3 extends over 15 amino acids. In germline, CDR1 is LNHDA, CDR2 SQIVND (reference sequence).

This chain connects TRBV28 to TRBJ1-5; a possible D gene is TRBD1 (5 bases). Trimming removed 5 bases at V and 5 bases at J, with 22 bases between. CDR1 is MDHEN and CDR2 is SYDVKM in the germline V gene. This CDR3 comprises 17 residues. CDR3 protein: CASSPRARQGRDQPQHF. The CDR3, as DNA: TGTGCCAGCAGTCCTCGAGCTCGGCAGGGTAGGGATCAGCCCCAGCATTTT.

CDR3 protein: CASSLGAPTNEKLFF. The CDR3, as DNA: TGCGCCAGCAGCTTGGGCGCGCCAACTAATGAAAAACTGTTTTTT. This chain joins TRBV5-1 and TRBJ1-4, with D unresolved. This CDR3 region has 15 residues. V gave up 0 bases and J gave up 0 bases, with 6 bases separating them. Per the germline V gene, CDR1 is SGHRS and CDR2 is YFSETQ.

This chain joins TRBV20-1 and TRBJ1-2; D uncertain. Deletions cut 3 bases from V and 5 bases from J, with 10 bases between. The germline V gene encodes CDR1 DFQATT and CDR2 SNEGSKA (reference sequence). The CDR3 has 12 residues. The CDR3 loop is CSASERQYGYTF. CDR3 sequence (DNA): TGCAGTGCTAGTGAGCGGCAGTATGGCTACACCTTC.

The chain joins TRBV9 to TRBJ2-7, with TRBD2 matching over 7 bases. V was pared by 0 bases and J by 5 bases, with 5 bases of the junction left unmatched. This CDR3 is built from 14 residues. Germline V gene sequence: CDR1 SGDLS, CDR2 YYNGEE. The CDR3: CASSVEREGNEQYF. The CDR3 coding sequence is TGTGCCAGCAGCGTAGAAAGGGAGGGGAACGAGCAGTACTTC.

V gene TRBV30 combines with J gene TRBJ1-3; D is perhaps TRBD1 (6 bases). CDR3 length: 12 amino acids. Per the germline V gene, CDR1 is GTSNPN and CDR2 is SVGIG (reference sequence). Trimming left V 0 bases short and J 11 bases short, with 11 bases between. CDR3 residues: CAWSVSGAAIYF. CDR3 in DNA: TGTGCCTGGAGTGTATCAGGGGCGGCCATATATTTT.

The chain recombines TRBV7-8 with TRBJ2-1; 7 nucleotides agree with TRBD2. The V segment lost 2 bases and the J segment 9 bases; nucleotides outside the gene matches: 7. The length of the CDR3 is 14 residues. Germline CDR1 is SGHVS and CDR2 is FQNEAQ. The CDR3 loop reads CASSLLLAGVEQFF. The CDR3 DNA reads TGTGCCAGCAGCTTATTACTGGCGGGAGTTGAGCAGTTCTTC.

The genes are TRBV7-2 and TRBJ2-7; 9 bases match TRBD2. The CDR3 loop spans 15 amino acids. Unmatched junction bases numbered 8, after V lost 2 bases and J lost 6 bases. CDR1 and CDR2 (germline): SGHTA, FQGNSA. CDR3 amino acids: CASSLTAGGKAEQYF. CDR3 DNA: TGTGCCAGCAGCTTAACGGCGGGGGGGAAAGCCGAGCAGTACTTC. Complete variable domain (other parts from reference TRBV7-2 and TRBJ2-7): GAGVSQSPSNKVTEKGKDVELRCDPISGHTALYWYRQSLGQGLEFLIYFQGNSAPDKSGLPSDRFSAERTGGSVSTLTIQRTQQEDSAVYLCASSLTAGGKAEQYFGPGTRLTVT.